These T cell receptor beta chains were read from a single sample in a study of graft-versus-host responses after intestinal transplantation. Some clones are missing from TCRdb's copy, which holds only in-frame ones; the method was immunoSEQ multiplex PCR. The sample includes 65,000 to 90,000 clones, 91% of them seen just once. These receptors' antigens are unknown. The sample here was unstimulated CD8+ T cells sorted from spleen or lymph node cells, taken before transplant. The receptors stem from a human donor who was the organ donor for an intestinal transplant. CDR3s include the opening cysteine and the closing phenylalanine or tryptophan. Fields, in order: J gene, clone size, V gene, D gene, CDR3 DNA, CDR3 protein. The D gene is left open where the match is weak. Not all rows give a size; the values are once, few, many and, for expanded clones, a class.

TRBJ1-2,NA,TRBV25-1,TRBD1,TGTGCCAGCGGACAGGGGGCGGCTGGCTACACCTTC,CASGQGAAGYTF
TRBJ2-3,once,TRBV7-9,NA,TGTGCCAGCAGCCCGAGGACAGCGCAGTTCTATACAGATACGCAGTATTTT,CASSPRTAQFYTDTQYF
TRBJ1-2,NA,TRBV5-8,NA,TGTGCCAGCAGCTTGAGTCTGGCAGGGAGGAAGGATGGCTACACCTTC,CASSLSLAGRKDGYTF
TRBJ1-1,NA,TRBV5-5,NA,TGTGCCAGCAGCTTGACAGGGTTAGAAGCCTTCTTT,CASSLTGLEAFF
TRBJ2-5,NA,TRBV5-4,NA,TGTGCCAGCACCCCCGGAGTCGGGTGGGTAGGGGAGACCCAGTACTTC,CASTPGVGWVGETQYF
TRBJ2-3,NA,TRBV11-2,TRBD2,TGTGCCAGCAGCTTAGATGAGTGGCGGGAGGTGTTCACAGATACGCAGTATTTT,CASSLDEWREVFTDTQYF
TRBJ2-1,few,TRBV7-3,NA,TGTGCCAGCAGCCAAATACAGGGCCGTGAGCAGTTCTTC,CASSQIQGREQFF
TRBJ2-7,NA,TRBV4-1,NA,TGCGCCAGCAGTCAAGGGCGGGGGCGCGAGCAGTACTTC,CASSQGRGREQYF
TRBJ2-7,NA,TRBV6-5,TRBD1,TGTGCCAGCAGCCCCGGACAGGAGTCCTACGAGCAGTACTTC,CASSPGQESYEQYF
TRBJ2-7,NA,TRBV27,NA,TGTGCCAGCAGTTTATTGAATCGAGTCCACGAGCAGTACTTC,CASSLLNRVHEQYF
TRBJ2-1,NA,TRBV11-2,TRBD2,TGTGCCAGCAGCTTCGGACTAGATTACAATGAGCAGTTCTTC,CASSFGLDYNEQFF
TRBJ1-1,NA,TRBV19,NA,TGTGCCAGTAGTTTAGGACAACCGAACACTGAAGCTTTCTTT,CASSLGQPNTEAFF
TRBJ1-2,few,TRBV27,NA,TGTGCCAGCAGTTTATCAGCTAGGGGGGTCTATGGCTACACCTTC,CASSLSARGVYGYTF
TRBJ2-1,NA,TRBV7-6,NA,TGTGCCAGCAGCTTCTATGGGGCTATCATCAATGAGCAGTTCTTC,CASSFYGAIINEQFF
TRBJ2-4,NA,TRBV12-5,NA,TGTGCTAGTGGTTTGGTACTAGGTAGCGCACAGGCATGGGCCAAAAACATTCAGTACTTC,CASGLVLGSAQAWAKNIQYF
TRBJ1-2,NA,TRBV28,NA,TGTGCCAGCCATACCCCAGTTGGGTATGGCTACACCTTC,CASHTPVGYGYTF
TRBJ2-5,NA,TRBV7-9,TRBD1,TGTGCCAGCAGCACCACCCCGGGACAGCAAGAGACCCAGTACTTC,CASSTTPGQQETQYF
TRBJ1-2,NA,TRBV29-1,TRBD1,TGCAGCGTTGAAGAGTCCACAGGGGGCTGGGGCTACACCTTC,CSVEESTGGWGYTF
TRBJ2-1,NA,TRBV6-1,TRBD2,TGTGCCAGCAGTGGCAGACTAGCGGGAGGGGTCAATGAGCAGTTCTTC,CASSGRLAGGVNEQFF
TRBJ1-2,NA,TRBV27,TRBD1,TGTGCCAGCAGTCTACGACAGGGGTCCATATTCTATGGCTACACCTTC,CASSLRQGSIFYGYTF
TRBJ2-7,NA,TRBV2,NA,TGTGCCAGCAGTGGGCTAGCACCGAGCTCCTACGAGCAGTACTTC,CASSGLAPSSYEQYF
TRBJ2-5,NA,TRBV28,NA,TGTGCCAGCAGCCAAGGAACGAGTGAGGAGACCCAGTACTTC,CASSQGTSEETQYF